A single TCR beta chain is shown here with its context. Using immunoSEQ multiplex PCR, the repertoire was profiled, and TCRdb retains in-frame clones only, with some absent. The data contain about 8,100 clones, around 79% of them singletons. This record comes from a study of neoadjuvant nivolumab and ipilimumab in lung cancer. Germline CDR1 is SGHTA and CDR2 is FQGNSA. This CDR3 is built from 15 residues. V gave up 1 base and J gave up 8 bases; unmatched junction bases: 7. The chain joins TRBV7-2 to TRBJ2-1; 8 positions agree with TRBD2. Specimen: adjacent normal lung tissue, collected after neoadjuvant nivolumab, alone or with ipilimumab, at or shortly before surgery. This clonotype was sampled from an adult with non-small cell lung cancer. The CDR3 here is CASSLDSRGAYEQFF. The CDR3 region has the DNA TGTGCCAGCAGCTTAGACTCGCGGGGGGCCTATGAGCAGTTCTTC.